The T cell receptor (beta chain) under discussion was sequenced for a study of siplizumab effects on memory and regulatory T cells. About this clone itself: Its matching antigen is unknown.

Points from the study as a whole: Alloreactive sequences tracing back to unstimulated CD4+ memory cells were significantly reduced by siplizumab.

Assaying covered some 10^5 TCR templates per sample. Assay: immunoSEQ multiplex PCR; the TCRdb copy retains only in-frame clones and omits some. This table holds about 120,000 clones, more than 90% found once. This sequence originates from a human donor in good health. The sample comprised CD4+ T cells sorted from blood.

The DNA for the CDR3 is TGTGCCAGCAGCGTAGGGACAGGGAAGCGATTCACTGAAGCTTTCTTT. As protein: CASSVGTGKRFTEAFF. This chain connects TRBV5-6 to TRBJ1-1; TRBD1 matches 9 bases. CDR3 length equals 16 residues. V dropped 4 bases and J dropped 4; count of bases not matched to a gene: 11. Germline V gene sequence: CDR1 SGHDT, CDR2 YYEEEE.